The clone carrying this T cell receptor beta chain was seen a handful of times. Per the original data handling: Amplified reference gene primers provided the basis for estimating nucleated cell counts. The data were produced by immunoSEQ multiplex PCR, yet TCRdb's version contains in-frame clones alone and is incomplete. That table gives V, J and clone size, and the DNA gave D and trimming. The profile covers 150,000 to 200,000 clones, with roughly 78% appearing a single time and 15% to 20% taken by the ten largest. The record originates from a study of blood T cell repertoires in COVID-19. Germline loops: CDR1 LNHDA, CDR2 SQIVND (reference sequence). Unmatched junction bases numbered 7, after V lost 6 bases and J lost 8 bases. The CDR3 extends over 15 amino acids.

The receptor's source is a woman in her 70s in a cohort exposed to, infected with or recovered from COVID-19 (not recorded which). The chain combines TRBV19 with TRBJ2-1; 13 nucleotides agree with TRBD2. The sample was PBMCs or T cells enriched from blood (not recorded which). The CDR3 reads CASRLLAGGPDEQFF. In DNA, the CDR3 is TGTGCCAGTAGGTTACTAGCGGGAGGGCCTGATGAGCAGTTCTTC.